The clone carrying this TCR beta chain is medium-sized. The target antigen is unknown. The data were obtained in a study of T-cell reconstitution after alpha-beta-depleted transplantation in children. Study outcomes and limitations: After transplant, high TCRbeta diversity at day 60 in some patients arose from surviving recipient T cells and thymic progenitors. Newly generated T cells supplied most T-cell counts and diversity one year post-transplant.

The V gene's germline CDR1 is DFQATT and CDR2 SNEGSKA (reference sequence). This CDR3 has 17 amino acids. The V gene end was trimmed by 0 bases and the J gene end by 0 bases; junction bases not matched to a gene: 10. Unique molecular identifiers were used in preparing the TCRbeta library. One entry per CDR3 protein results from TCRdb running MiXCR on the PCR reads. The data contain under 20,000 distinct CDR3 sequences, around 12% of them singletons. The material sequenced was PBMCs, mostly from graft donor cells, taken 180 days after TCRalphabeta/CD19-depleted stem cell transplant. The V call is TRBV20-1, the J call TRBJ2-7, with 8 bases lining up with TRBD1. This receptor was taken from a boy under two years old who had a stem cell transplant for Wiskott-Aldrich syndrome, so the T cells may come from the graft donor. CDR3 residues: CSARDPRQGAISYEQYF. CDR3 DNA: TGCAGTGCTAGAGATCCCCGGCAGGGGGCCATCTCCTACGAGCAGTACTTC.